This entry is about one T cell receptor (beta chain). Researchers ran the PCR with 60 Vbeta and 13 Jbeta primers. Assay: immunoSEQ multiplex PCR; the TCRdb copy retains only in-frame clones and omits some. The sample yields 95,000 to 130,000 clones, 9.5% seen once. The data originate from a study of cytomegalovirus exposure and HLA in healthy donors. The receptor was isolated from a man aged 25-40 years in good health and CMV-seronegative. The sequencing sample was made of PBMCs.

The CDR3 nucleotides read TGTGCCAGCAGGCAGGCTAGCGGGAGTGGGGAGCAGTACTTC. Its protein is CASRQASGSGEQYF. The chain has TRBV28 and TRBJ2-5, with 10 bases identical to TRBD2. V lost 6 bases, J lost 11 bases, and 12 bases stayed unmatched. The germline V gene encodes CDR1 MDHEN and CDR2 SYDVKM. The CDR3 totals 14 residues. Full variable domain (rest looked up from reference TRBV28 and TRBJ2-5): DVKVTQSSRYLVKRTGEKVFLECVQDMDHENMFWYRQDPGLGLRLIYFSYDVKMKEKGDIPEGYSVSREKKERFSLILESASTNQTSMYLCASRQASGSGEQYFGPGTRLLVL.